Sequencing of this TCR beta chain was carried out in a study of blood T cell repertoires in COVID-19. Overall study: Acute and convalescent COVID-19 specimens originated in the United States, Italy and Spain. Sources were T cells, B-cell-depleted T cells, or PBMCs; the material itself was cDNA or gDNA.

In the study's own analysis: Amplification of reference gene primers provided the estimated nucleated cell counts. The protocol was immunoSEQ multiplex PCR, while the TCRdb copy is restricted to in-frame clones and leaves out a portion. V and J calls and clone size come straight from that table; D and trimming were deduced from the DNA. Among more than 150,000 clones, 80% were seen once, and the ten largest hold roughly 0.6%. The source of this sequence is a man aged 55 to 70 with acute or convalescent COVID-19. The sequenced sample consisted of peripheral blood.

In DNA form, the CDR3 reads TGTGCCAGCAGCCCGTCAGCGGGAGGGACTACCGGGGAGCTGTTTTTT. This gives the protein CASSPSAGGTTGELFF. V gene TRBV4-2 combines with J gene TRBJ2-2, with 10 bases identical to TRBD2. Germline CDR1 is LGHNA and CDR2 is YNFKEQ. J lost 5 bases, V lost 4 bases, and 7 bases had no gene match. CDR3 size: 16 residues.